Listed here are 3 T cell receptor beta chains from one sample, sequenced in a study of T cells in Graves' hyperthyroidism and ophthalmopathy. RNA transcripts yielded amplified TCR beta CDR3 regions. The HTBI set primed first-round TCR CDR3 RT-PCR. TCRdb independently ran MiXCR on the multiplex PCR reads; one entry per CDR3 protein. The sample yields approximately 410,000 distinct CDR3 sequences, 14% to 15% seen once. Sample: blood. These receptors were collected from a man in his late teens or twenties with Graves' ophthalmopathy.

This clonotype was seen a few times. The genes are TRBV5-1 and TRBJ1-2; D remains ambiguous. The V gene's germline CDR1 is SGHRS and CDR2 YFSETQ. This CDR3 is 15 amino acids long. The V end was cut by 0 bases, the J end by 4 bases, with 13 bases between. The CDR3 protein is CASSLATFEPYGYTF. For the CDR3, the DNA is TGCGCCAGCAGCTTGGCCACTTTTGAACCCTATGGCTACACCTTC. The whole variable domain, remainder taken from reference TRBV5-1 and TRBJ1-2, is KAGVTQTPRYLIKTRGQQVTLSCSPISGHRSVSWYQQTPGQGLQFLFEYFSETQRNKGNFPGRFSGRQFSNSRSEMNVSTLELGDSALYLCASSLATFEPYGYTFGSGTRLTVV.

The CDR3 DNA is TGTGCCAGCAGTTTAAGGTCGTCTGAAGCTTTCTTT. Its translation is CASSLRSSEAFF. V is TRBV28 and J is TRBJ1-1; D unclear. Deletions cut 2 bases from V and 6 bases from J, with 7 bases between. The CDR3 consists of 12 residues. Germline lookup yields CDR1 MDHEN and CDR2 SYDVKM.

This clonotype appeared a few times. V gene TRBV20-1 combines with J gene TRBJ1-5; 8 bases agree with TRBD1. Trimming removed 3 bases from V and 9 bases from J; junction bases left unmatched: 10. The CDR3 consists of 14 residues. The germline gives CDR1 DFQATT, CDR2 SNEGSKA (reference sequence). The CDR3 sequence: CSARATGAAAPQHF. The CDR3 DNA reads as TGCAGTGCTAGGGCGACAGGGGCCGCAGCGCCCCAGCATTTT.